The rows below give T cell receptor beta chains drawn from one sample of a study of shared clonotypes between healthy human individuals. Sequencing was performed with immunoSEQ multiplex PCR; in TCRdb, only in-frame clones are kept and a portion is missing. This sample has over 2 million clones, with roughly 92% found just once. The sequencing sample was made of naive CD4+ T cells from PBMCs. The source of these receptors is a man aged 18-30 years in good health. Some clones in this sample may be carry-over from other donors' samples. Each CDR3 is given with its conserved first and last residue. The order of the fields is J gene, D gene, clone size, V gene, CDR3 DNA, CDR3 protein. A D gene is named only where the DNA matches it firmly. Some rows mark clone size as missing; the rest say once, few, many or name a class of expanded clone.

J: TRBJ2-5; D: TRBD1; size: -; V: TRBV11-3; DNA: TGTGCCAGCAGCTTCCAGGGGGAAGAGACCCAGTACTTC; CDR3: CASSFQGEETQYF
J: TRBJ2-3; D: TRBD1; size: -; V: TRBV5-5; DNA: TGTGCCAGCAGCTATGAGCAACAGGGGGATACGCAGTATTTT; CDR3: CASSYEQQGDTQYF
J: TRBJ2-3; D: -; size: -; V: TRBV4-3; DNA: TGCGCCAGCAGCCAAGCAGATACGCAGTATTTT; CDR3: CASSQADTQYF
J: TRBJ2-1; D: TRBD2; size: -; V: TRBV27; DNA: TGTGCCAGCAGTTTGGTTGCGGGAGGGCCCTACGCGGAGCAGTTCTTC; CDR3: CASSLVAGGPYAEQFF
J: TRBJ1-1; D: TRBD1; size: -; V: TRBV9; DNA: TGTGCCAGCAGCGCTGCAGGGGGCGGAGAAGCTTTCTTT; CDR3: CASSAAGGGEAFF
J: TRBJ1-1; D: -; size: -; V: TRBV15; DNA: TGTGCCACCAGCAGACAGGGGAACACTGAAGCTTTCTTT; CDR3: CATSRQGNTEAFF
J: TRBJ2-7; D: TRBD2; size: -; V: TRBV4-1; DNA: TGCGCCAGCAGCCAAGATGGCGCGGGAGCGGGTGAGCAGTACTTC; CDR3: CASSQDGAGAGEQYF
J: TRBJ2-1; D: TRBD2; size: -; V: TRBV13; DNA: TGTGCCAGCAGCCGCCGGGCTAGCGGAGACAATGAGCAGTTCTTC; CDR3: CASSRRASGDNEQFF
J: TRBJ2-5; D: TRBD1; size: -; V: TRBV5-1; DNA: TGCGCCAGCAGGGCAGACAGGGATGAGACCCAGTACTTC; CDR3: CASRADRDETQYF
J: TRBJ2-7; D: -; size: -; V: TRBV5-1; DNA: TGCGCCAGCATGCTGAATTCCGTACCTCCTATATACGAGCAGTACTTC; CDR3: CASMLNSVPPIYEQYF
J: TRBJ1-5; D: -; size: few; V: TRBV7-9; DNA: TGTGCCAGCAGCTTAGGCAGAGACAATCAGCCCCAGCATTTT; CDR3: CASSLGRDNQPQHF
J: TRBJ2-7; D: -; size: -; V: TRBV2; DNA: TGTGCCAGTAAACAGAACTCCTACGAGCAGTACTTC; CDR3: CASKQNSYEQYF
J: TRBJ1-2; D: -; size: -; V: TRBV28; DNA: TGTGCCAGTGTCCGGGACTCAAACTATGGCTACACCTTC; CDR3: CASVRDSNYGYTF
J: TRBJ2-7; D: -; size: -; V: TRBV7-2; DNA: TGTGCCAGCAGCTTAGTGAACTCCTACGAGCAGTACTTC; CDR3: CASSLVNSYEQYF
J: TRBJ2-7; D: -; size: -; V: TRBV4-1; DNA: TGCGCCAGCAGCCCCGGCCAGGGCCCGTCCTACGAGCAGTACTTC; CDR3: CASSPGQGPSYEQYF
J: TRBJ2-5; D: TRBD2; size: -; V: TRBV7-9; DNA: TGTGCCAGCAGCTCTAGCGGGGCTCAGGGAAGGGTTACAGGGGCCCAGTACTTC; CDR3: CASSSSGAQGRVTGAQYF
J: TRBJ2-3; D: TRBD2; size: -; V: TRBV7-2; DNA: TGTGCCAGCAGCTTAGTAAGCGGGAGGGCCGCAGATACGCAGTATTTT; CDR3: CASSLVSGRAADTQYF
J: TRBJ2-5; D: -; size: -; V: TRBV9; DNA: TGTGCCAGCAGCCTAGGTGGGGGCCAAGAGACCCAGTACTTC; CDR3: CASSLGGGQETQYF
J: TRBJ2-7; D: -; size: -; V: TRBV7-2; DNA: TGTGCCAGCAGCCCAAGGGAAGGGACTGGCCTTGTGGAGCAGTACTTC; CDR3: CASSPREGTGLVEQYF
J: TRBJ2-5; D: TRBD2; size: -; V: TRBV11-2; DNA: TGTGCCAGCAGCCCCCGGACTAGCGGACAAGAGACCCAGTACTTC; CDR3: CASSPRTSGQETQYF
J: TRBJ1-1; D: -; size: -; V: TRBV6-1; DNA: TGTGCCAGCAGTGAAGGTAAAATCCGTCAGGCTTTCTTT; CDR3: CASSEGKIRQAFF
J: TRBJ1-3; D: -; size: -; V: TRBV5-1; DNA: TGCGCCAGCAGCTTGGGACAGGCAATTGGAAACACCATATATTTT; CDR3: CASSLGQAIGNTIYF
J: TRBJ2-7; D: -; size: -; V: TRBV28; DNA: TGTGCCAGCAGTCGCGGGTACTTAAGCTCCTACGAGCAGTACTTC; CDR3: CASSRGYLSSYEQYF